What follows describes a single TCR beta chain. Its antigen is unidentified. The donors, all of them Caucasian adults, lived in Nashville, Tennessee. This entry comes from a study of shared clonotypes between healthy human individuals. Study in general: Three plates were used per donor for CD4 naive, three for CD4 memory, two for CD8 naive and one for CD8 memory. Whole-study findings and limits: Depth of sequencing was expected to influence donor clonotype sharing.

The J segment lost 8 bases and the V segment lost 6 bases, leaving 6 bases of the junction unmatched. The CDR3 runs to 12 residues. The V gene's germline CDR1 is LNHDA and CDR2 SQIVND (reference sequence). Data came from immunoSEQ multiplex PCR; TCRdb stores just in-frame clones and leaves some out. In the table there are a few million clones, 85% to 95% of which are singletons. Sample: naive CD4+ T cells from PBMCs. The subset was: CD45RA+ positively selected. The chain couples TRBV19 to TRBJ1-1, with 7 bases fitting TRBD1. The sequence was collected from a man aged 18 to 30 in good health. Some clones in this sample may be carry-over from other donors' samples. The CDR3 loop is CASRQGRIEAFF. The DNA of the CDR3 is TGTGCCAGTAGACAGGGGAGGATAGAAGCTTTCTTT.